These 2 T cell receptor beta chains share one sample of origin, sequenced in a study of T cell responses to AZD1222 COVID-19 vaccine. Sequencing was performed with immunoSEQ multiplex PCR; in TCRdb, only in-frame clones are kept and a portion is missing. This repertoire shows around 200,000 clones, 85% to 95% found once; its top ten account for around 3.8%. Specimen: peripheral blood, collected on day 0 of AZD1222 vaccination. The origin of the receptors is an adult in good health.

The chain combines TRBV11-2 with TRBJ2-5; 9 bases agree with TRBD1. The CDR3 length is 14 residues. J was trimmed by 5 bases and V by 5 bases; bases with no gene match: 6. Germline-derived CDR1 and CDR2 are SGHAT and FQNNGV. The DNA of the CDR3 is TGTGCCAGCAGCCTACAGGGGGCCGCGGAGACCCAGTACTTC. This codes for CASSLQGAAETQYF.

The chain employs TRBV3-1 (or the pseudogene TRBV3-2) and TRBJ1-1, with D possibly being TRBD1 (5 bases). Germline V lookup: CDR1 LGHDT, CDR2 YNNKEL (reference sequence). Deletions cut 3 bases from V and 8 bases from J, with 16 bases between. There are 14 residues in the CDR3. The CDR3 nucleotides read TGTGCCAGCAGCCATCGGGCAGGCGAGGGGGAAGCTTTCTTT. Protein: CASSHRAGEGEAFF.